The clone carrying this T cell receptor (beta chain) was observed at least ten times. This sample stems from a study of T cell repertoires in cytomegalovirus infection. One entry per CDR3 protein results from TCRdb running MiXCR on the reads. This sample has 200,000 to 300,000 distinct CDR3 sequences, with roughly an eighth found just once. The CDR3 runs to 15 residues. J was trimmed by 4 bases and V by 4 bases; bases with no gene match: 7. Germline CDR1 reads MNHEY; CDR2 reads SVGAGI. This TCR came from a human donor in good health (CMV status not recorded). Some clones in this sample may be carry-over from other donors' samples. The chain uses TRBV6-5 and TRBJ1-3; TRBD1 matches 7 bases. Sequenced material: PBMCs. The CDR3, as DNA: TGTGCCAGCAGTTTGGAGGGGGCGCGCGGAAACACCATATATTTT. Translation gives CASSLEGARGNTIYF.